This T cell receptor beta chain derives from a study of CD8+ T cells in alopecia areata. Findings and caveats of the study: Scalp sample sequencing also detects resident alphabeta T cells of normal skin.

The V and J ends lost 0 bases and 2 bases respectively, with 8 bases between them. From germline, CDR1 is MNHEY and CDR2 SMNVEV (reference sequence). The CDR3 totals 14 residues. About this clone: Its target is unknown.

Isolated RNA was reverse transcribed into cDNA used as the sequencing template. The repertoire was sequenced with immunoSEQ multiplex PCR; TCRdb's copy has only in-frame clones and lacks some. The sample carries 110,000 to 150,000 clones, approximately 65% recorded once. The chain recombines TRBV27 with TRBJ2-7; D is uncertain. This TCR came from a human donor in good health. The specimen was CD8+ T cells sorted from blood. The DNA of the CDR3 is TGTGCCAGCAGTTTATCCGTAGGAGCCTACGAGCAGTACTTC. Encoded protein: CASSLSVGAYEQYF.